Given below is one T cell receptor (beta chain) in context. The CDR3 spans 19 residues. Germline V gene sequence: CDR1 SEHNR, CDR2 FQNEAQ (reference sequence). Trimming cost V 5 bases and J 2 bases; bases outside gene matches: 20. This entry is derived from a study of Ad26.COV2.S vaccination and SARS-CoV-2 variants. Documented treatment: around 19 received Ad26.COV2.S at low or high dose, single or two shots; about five received placebo; per-sample allocation not given. Collection of the samples took place on day 63 after the first injection of vaccine or placebo. It was an adult aged 18-55 years in Boston who was the donor. Sequencing was performed with immunoSEQ multiplex PCR; in TCRdb, only in-frame clones are kept and a portion is missing. The data hold 300,000 to 350,000 clones, with 90% observed a single time.

The gene calls are TRBV7-9 and TRBJ1-2; TRBD1 agrees at 7 bases. The origin of this receptor is a person aged 18 to 65 who received the Ad26.COV2.S COVID-19 vaccine or a placebo. The sequences come from peripheral blood, collected in a trial of Ad26.COV2.S vaccine versus placebo. The CDR3 DNA follows: TGTGCCAGCAGCCCAAATGATCACAGGGGAGGGCCGGTCAACTATGGCTACACCTTC. This translates into CASSPNDHRGGPVNYGYTF.